Listed below are T cell receptor beta chains from one sample, sequenced in a study of T cell responses to AZD1222 COVID-19 vaccine. Sequencing was performed with immunoSEQ multiplex PCR; in TCRdb, only in-frame clones are kept and a portion is missing. The table lists under 200,000 clones, approximately 89% of them singletons. The material sequenced was peripheral blood, taken on day 0 of AZD1222 vaccination. These TCRs come from an adult in good health. Each CDR3 is given without its conserved first and last residue.

TRBV11-2 10 ASSPTGVIFH
TRBV9 13 ASSRTQLLTDTQY
TRBV7-8 12 ASSARGTYNEQF
TRBV4-1 13 ASSPLMTGNEKLF
TRBV28 13 ASSETRQYNYGYT
TRBV7-2 12 ASSLSYSNTEAF
TRBV6-6 11 ASSPGTPYEQY
TRBV11-2 11 ASSLDLNYEQY
TRBV12-5 11 ASGIDRGYEQY
TRBV28 10 ASSLGVEGYT
TRBV30 12 AWSVTGTGQPQH
TRBV6-2/TRBV6-3 14 ASSYRSGSSSGELF
TRBV28 13 ASSPPSLAKNIQY